These 18 T cell receptor beta chains share one sample of origin, sequenced in a study of blood T cell repertoires in COVID-19. Using immunoSEQ multiplex PCR, the repertoire was profiled, and TCRdb retains in-frame clones only, with some absent. The sample holds approximately 350,000 clones, over 80% seen once. The specimen sequenced was peripheral blood. These receptors came from a woman aged 50 to 65 with COVID-19, enrolled during active disease.

This sequence joins TRBV25-1 and TRBJ2-7; 8 nucleotides agree with TRBD2. Germline lookup yields CDR1 MGHDK and CDR2 SYGVNS. The trim removed 6 bases at V and 2 bases at J, leaving 9 bases unmatched. The CDR3 loop spans 15 amino acids. Here the CDR3 DNA reads TGTGCCAGCAGCCATCCCGCCGGGGGGGCCTACGAGCAGTACTTC. Its protein is CASSHPAGGAYEQYF.

The rearrangement joins TRBV7-3 to TRBJ2-1, with TRBD2 matching 10 bases. The CDR3 covers 15 residues. V lost 5 bases and J lost 7; bases outside the gene matches: 8. The germline gives CDR1 SGHTA, CDR2 FQGTGA. The CDR3 nucleotides read TGTGCCAGCAGCCCATTGAGCGGGAGGGGTAATGAGCAGTTCTTC. Translation: CASSPLSGRGNEQFF. Together with reference TRBV7-3 and TRBJ2-1, the CDR3 gives the full variable domain: GAGVSQTPSNKVTEKGKYVELRCDPISGHTALYWYRQSLGQGPEFLIYFQGTGAADDSGLPNDRFFAVRPEGSVSTLKIQRTERGDSAVYLCASSPLSGRGNEQFFGPGTRLTVL.

V usage is TRBV5-1 and J usage is TRBJ2-6; 7 nucleotides line up with TRBD1. This CDR3 region has 18 residues. Germline V gene lookup returns CDR1 SGHRS and CDR2 YFSETQ. The V segment lost 2 bases and the J segment 2 bases; nucleotides outside the gene matches: 10. CDR3 in amino acids: CASSLRDSWGTGANVLTF. The CDR3 nucleotides are TGCGCCAGCAGCTTAAGGGACAGCTGGGGAACTGGGGCCAACGTCCTGACTTTC.

This clone was found a few times. V and J are TRBV24-1 and TRBJ1-5; a weak D match, TRBD1 (5 bases). Germline V lookup: CDR1 KGHDR, CDR2 SFDVKD. The V and J ends lost 5 bases and 8 bases respectively, with 15 bases between them. The CDR3 is made up of 14 amino acids. Here the CDR3 reads CATSGGQGLEPQHF. The CDR3 bases are TGTGCCACCAGTGGCGGACAAGGCCTTGAGCCCCAGCATTTT.

The chain combines TRBV6-2 or TRBV6-3 with TRBJ2-3, with TRBD2 as a possible D gene (6 bases). V was shortened by 5 bases and J by 3 bases, with 15 bases between the two germline ends. Per germline, CDR1 MNHEY and CDR2 SVGEGT. The CDR3 loop spans 15 amino acids. This CDR3 reads CASSLRSSGTDTQYF. The CDR3 region has the DNA TGTGCCAGCAGTCTAAGGAGTAGCGGAACAGATACGCAGTATTTT.

The chain uses TRBV9 and TRBJ1-1, with D hard to call. CDR1 is SGDLS, CDR2 YYNGEE, per germline. V was pared by 3 bases and J by 3 bases, with 12 bases between. This CDR3 spans 14 amino acids. The CDR3 sequence: CASSALEIHTEAFF. The DNA of the CDR3 is TGTGCCAGCAGCGCCTTAGAAATTCACACTGAAGCTTTCTTT.

The rearrangement uses TRBV5-4 and TRBJ1-4; D call uncertain. This CDR3 has 15 amino acids. CDR1 is SGHNT, CDR2 YYREEE, per germline (reference sequence). Trimming left V 4 bases short and J 5 bases short, with 15 bases between. The CDR3 reads CASSPDGLPNEKLFF. The DNA for the CDR3 is TGTGCCAGCAGCCCAGACGGACTCCCCAATGAAAAACTGTTTTTT.

This clone has more than one count but fewer than ten. This chain uses TRBV3-1 (or the pseudogene TRBV3-2) with TRBJ1-1, with 11 bases lining up with TRBD1. V dropped 4 bases and J dropped 4; count of bases not matched to a gene: 8. Germline loops: CDR1 LGHDT, CDR2 YNNKEL (reference sequence). The CDR3 consists of 16 residues. In DNA form, the CDR3 reads TGTGCCAGCAGCCCGCGGACAGGGGGCTCGGTCACTGAAGCTTTCTTT. Translated: CASSPRTGGSVTEAFF.

This clone was seen a single time. V usage is TRBV5-1 and J usage is TRBJ2-6, with a weak D call TRBD2 (5 bases). Germline V CDR1 and CDR2: SGHRS, YFSETQ. V lost 2 bases and J lost 0, with 6 bases in between. The CDR3 has 15 amino acids. DNA for the CDR3: TGCGCCAGCAGCTTCGGGGACTCTGGGGCCAACGTCCTGACTTTC. Translated: CASSFGDSGANVLTF. Full variable domain (remainder filled in from reference TRBV5-1 and TRBJ2-6): KAGVTQTPRYLIKTRGQQVTLSCSPISGHRSVSWYQQTPGQGLQFLFEYFSETQRNKGNFPGRFSGRQFSNSRSEMNVSTLELGDSALYLCASSFGDSGANVLTFGAGSRLTVL.

The rearrangement links TRBV19 to TRBJ2-1, with D possibly TRBD2 on 6 matching bases. Germline V gene lookup returns CDR1 LNHDA and CDR2 SQIVND (reference sequence). Trimming shortened V by 6 bases and J by 5 bases, and 14 bases separated the two germline ends. The CDR3 extends over 14 amino acids. The CDR3: CASRSGSSNNEQFF. CDR3 bases: TGTGCCAGTAGGTCCGGGAGTTCCAACAATGAGCAGTTCTTC.

The chain couples TRBV18 to TRBJ2-6; D is possibly TRBD2 (6 bases). This CDR3 contains 13 residues. With 4 bases removed from V and 10 bases from J, the gap between germline ends came to 11 bases. CDR1 and CDR2 from the germline V gene are KGHSH and LQKENI. The chain's CDR3 is CASSLRDSNVLTF. CDR3 nucleotides: TGTGCCAGCTCACTCCGGGACTCTAACGTCCTGACTTTC.

The rearrangement uses TRBV7-2 and TRBJ1-1; D might be TRBD1 (5 bases). This CDR3 is 14 amino acids long. V dropped 4 bases and J dropped 5 bases, with 14 bases sitting between them. Looked up from germline, CDR1 is SGHTA and CDR2 is FQGNSA. This chain's CDR3 is CASSSLGGGTEAFF. In DNA form, the CDR3 reads TGTGCCAGCAGCTCCCTGGGGGGAGGGACTGAAGCTTTCTTT. Filled out from reference TRBV7-2 and TRBJ1-1, the complete variable domain reads GAGVSQSPSNKVTEKGKDVELRCDPISGHTALYWYRQSLGQGLEFLIYFQGNSAPDKSGLPSDRFSAERTGGSVSTLTIQRTQQEDSAVYLCASSSLGGGTEAFFGQGTRLTVV.

V and J are TRBV20-1 and TRBJ1-4; 9 bases are shared with TRBD1. With 3 bases clipped from V and 8 bases from J, the junction kept 10 bases outside the gene matches. The CDR3 sequence is 15 residues long. The germline V gene has CDR1 DFQATT and CDR2 SNEGSKA (reference sequence). The CDR3, as DNA: TGCAGTGCTAGTCTCCTTGGACAGGGGTTCGAAAAACTGTTTTTT. Translated, it gives CSASLLGQGFEKLFF.

This chain connects TRBV7-8 to TRBJ2-1, with 7 bases lining up with TRBD2. CDR3 length: 15 amino acids. CDR1 is SGHVS and CDR2 is FQNEAQ in the germline V gene. V shed 6 bases and J 0 bases; nucleotides not matched to a gene: 5. The CDR3 sequence: CASRGGSDSYNEQFF. CDR3 in DNA: TGTGCCAGCAGGGGGGGGTCAGACTCCTACAATGAGCAGTTCTTC.

The rearrangement joins TRBV30 to TRBJ1-5; D is uncertain. The CDR3 consists of 13 residues. Germline CDR1 reads GTSNPN; CDR2 reads SVGIG (reference sequence). Trimming took 2 bases from V and 3 from J, leaving 8 bases between them. The CDR3 here is CAWSSLPNQPQHF. CDR3 DNA sequence: TGTGCCTGGAGTTCTCTTCCCAATCAGCCCCAGCATTTT. Variable domain in full (rest from reference TRBV30 and TRBJ1-5): SQTIHQWPATLVQPVGSPLSLECTVEGTSNPNLYWYRQAAGRGLQLLFYSVGIGQISSEVPQNLSASRPQDRQFILSSKKLLLSDSGFYLCAWSSLPNQPQHFGDGTRLSIL.

This rearrangement joins TRBV14 to TRBJ2-6; D uncertain. Germline CDR1 reads SGHDN; CDR2 reads FVKESK. The CDR3 is made up of 18 amino acids. Trimming shortened V by 2 bases and J by 0 bases, and 14 bases separated the two germline ends. CDR3 in DNA: TGTGCCAGCAGCCAATTCGGGTCTGAAACCTCTGGGGCCAACGTCCTGACTTTC. Translated: CASSQFGSETSGANVLTF.

This chain connects TRBV9 to TRBJ1-1; D is undetermined. Between the trimmed V and J ends, which lost 0 bases and 9 bases, there was a span of 18 bases. This CDR3 comprises 15 residues. Looked up from germline, CDR1 is SGDLS and CDR2 is YYNGEE. CDR3 loop: CASSVGLVSLTKAFF. The CDR3 region has the DNA TGTGCCAGCAGCGTAGGGTTAGTCTCACTAACAAAAGCTTTCTTT.

Written as DNA, the CDR3 is TGTGCCAGTAGTATAAGCTACAGGATTAATGAAAAACTGTTTTTT. This sequence encodes CASSISYRINEKLFF. The genes are TRBV19 and TRBJ1-4, with D perhaps TRBD1 (5 bases). Germline V CDR1 and CDR2: LNHDA, SQIVND (reference sequence). V was cut by 2 bases and J by 4 bases, with 11 bases left in between. The CDR3 totals 15 residues.